What follows are 27 T cell receptor beta chains derived from one specimen sequenced in a study of blood T cell repertoires in COVID-19. TCRdb keeps only in-frame clones here, not all; method: immunoSEQ multiplex PCR. The sample records more than 200,000 clones, approximately 90% being singletons. The sequenced sample was peripheral blood. These receptor sequences come from a woman between 45 and 60 years old with COVID-19, enrolled during active disease.

J is TRBJ1-3 and V is TRBV12-3 or TRBV12-4; D is undetermined. The CDR3 loop spans 12 amino acids. Trimming took off 3 bases at V and 9 bases at J, with 9 bases between the two ends. The CDR3 here is CASSLELATIYF. DNA for the CDR3: TGTGCCAGCAGTTTGGAATTAGCCACCATATATTTT.

The J gene is TRBJ1-2, the V gene TRBV18; 7 positions match TRBD1. Trimming cost V 6 bases and J 8 bases; bases outside gene matches: 6. CDR1 is KGHSH and CDR2 is LQKENI in the germline V gene. The CDR3 is 12 amino acids. As DNA, the CDR3 is TGTGCCAGCTCGAGTTACAGGGGCGGCTACACCTTC. Protein product: CASSSYRGGYTF.

The V gene is TRBV6-4, the J gene TRBJ1-2; D is undetermined. CDR1 and CDR2 (germline): MRHNA, SNTAGT. This CDR3 region has 15 residues. Trimming pared 9 bases from V and 0 bases from J, leaving 17 bases between. This chain's CDR3 is CASPCTALTNYGYTF. CDR3 DNA sequence: TGTGCCAGTCCCTGTACAGCTCTCACTAACTATGGCTACACCTTC.

This clone was detected only a few times. The chain links TRBV23-1 to TRBJ2-1; possible D gene TRBD2, 5 bases. TRBV23-1 counts as an open reading frame of uncertain function. Trimming took 0 bases from V and 0 from J, leaving 12 bases between them. The CDR3 extends over 17 amino acids. The CDR3 loop reads CASSQSKERISYNEQFF. Here the CDR3 DNA reads TGCGCCAGCAGTCAATCTAAAGAGCGGATCTCCTACAATGAGCAGTTCTTC.

The chain recombines TRBV27 with TRBJ2-2; D possibly corresponds to TRBD1 (5 bases). Between the trimmed V and J ends, which lost 6 bases and 3 bases, there was a span of 11 bases. The CDR3 loop spans 14 amino acids. CDR1 and CDR2 from the germline V gene are MNHEY and SMNVEV (reference sequence). DNA for the CDR3: TGTGCCAGCAGGGTACAGGACCACACCGGGGAGCTGTTTTTT. It encodes CASRVQDHTGELFF.

This chain uses TRBV12-3 or TRBV12-4 with TRBJ2-1, with 8 nucleotides matching TRBD2. Trimming took 2 bases from V and 8 from J; bases not matched to a gene: 2. This CDR3 region has 13 residues. The DNA for the CDR3 is TGTGCCAGCAGTTTAAGCGGGGGATATGAGCAGTTCTTC. It specifies CASSLSGGYEQFF.

This clone was found a few times. The V and J genes are TRBV30 and TRBJ1-5; D uncertain. CDR1 and CDR2 from the germline V gene are GTSNPN and SVGIG (reference sequence). Trimming stripped 1 base from V and 7 bases from J, with 20 bases between. The length of the CDR3 is 16 residues. The DNA of the CDR3 is TGTGCCTGGAGTGACCCCGGGAGGCAGGCCAGGCAGCCCCAGCATTTT. It specifies CAWSDPGRQARQPQHF. The full variable domain, in which reference TRBV30 and TRBJ1-5 provide the parts outside the CDR3, is SQTIHQWPATLVQPVGSPLSLECTVEGTSNPNLYWYRQAAGRGLQLLFYSVGIGQISSEVPQNLSASRPQDRQFILSSKKLLLSDSGFYLCAWSDPGRQARQPQHFGDGTRLSIL.

The V call is TRBV5-5, the J call TRBJ1-1; 10 bases fit TRBD1. The V segment lost 4 bases and the J segment 1 base; nucleotides outside the gene matches: 4. The CDR3 totals 15 residues. CDR1 is SGHKS and CDR2 is YYEKEE in the germline V gene (reference sequence). Written as DNA, the CDR3 is TGTGCCAGCAGCGACTGGACAGGGGGGAACACTGAAGCTTTCTTT. Protein product: CASSDWTGGNTEAFF.

The chain couples TRBV24-1 to TRBJ2-5; D not certain. V lost 9 bases to trimming and J lost 3 bases, with 16 bases between them. This CDR3 is 14 amino acids long. In germline, CDR1 is KGHDR, CDR2 SFDVKD. DNA of the CDR3: TGTGCCACCCCTGGAATTAGCCACAAAGAGACCCAGTACTTC. This translates into CATPGISHKETQYF.

V and J are TRBV11-2 and TRBJ2-2; tentative D call: TRBD2 (5 bases). The V end lost 5 bases, the J end lost 1 base, and 14 bases lay between the germline ends. The CDR3 spans 16 residues. Germline loops: CDR1 SGHAT, CDR2 FQNNGV. This CDR3 reads CASSQYQRLNTGELFF. CDR3 DNA sequence: TGTGCCAGCAGCCAATATCAGCGGTTGAACACCGGGGAGCTGTTTTTT.

The V and J genes are TRBV29-1 and TRBJ2-4; D might be TRBD2 (5 bases). This CDR3 comprises 15 residues. Germline CDR1 and CDR2: SQVTM and ANQGSEA. The germline V and J ends were trimmed by 5 bases and 5 bases, with 19 bases remaining between them. As DNA, the CDR3 is TGCAGCGTTATGGACTCACTGAGAGGGCAAAACATTCAGTACTTC. The encoded protein is CSVMDSLRGQNIQYF.

This chain joins TRBV14 and TRBJ1-1; tentative D call: TRBD1 (6 bases). There are 13 residues in the CDR3. Germline CDR1 is SGHDN and CDR2 is FVKESK. Deletions cut 6 bases from V and 5 bases from J, with 13 bases between. In nucleotides, the CDR3 is TGTGCCAGCAGGATAGGGGGTGGGACTGAAGCTTTCTTT. The encoded protein is CASRIGGGTEAFF.

V and J are TRBV9 and TRBJ2-2; 9 positions match TRBD2. There are 16 residues in the CDR3. Germline V CDR1 and CDR2: SGDLS, YYNGEE. The V segment lost 3 bases and the J segment 5 bases; nucleotides outside the gene matches: 8. The CDR3 here is CASSDRGGARTGELFF. The CDR3 DNA is TGTGCCAGCAGCGACCGCGGGGGGGCCAGGACCGGGGAGCTGTTTTTT.

The chain employs TRBV11-2 and TRBJ2-1; 9 bases match TRBD2. From germline, CDR1 is SGHAT and CDR2 FQNNGV. CDR3 length: 15 amino acids. The V and J ends lost 5 bases and 2 bases, in that order; junction bases with no gene match: 4. CDR3 DNA sequence: TGTGCCAGCAGCCCCGGCGGGGGGGCCTACAATGAGCAGTTCTTC. Translated, it gives CASSPGGGAYNEQFF.

The genes are TRBV5-1 and TRBJ1-2, with a tentative D call TRBD1 (5 bases). Germline V gene lookup returns CDR1 SGHRS and CDR2 YFSETQ. V lost 4 bases and J 2 bases, leaving 21 bases between the germline ends. The CDR3 is 17 amino acids. In DNA form, the CDR3 reads TGCGCCAGCAGCACGGAATCATCAGGGTTTACAAACTATGGCTACACCTTC. This encodes CASSTESSGFTNYGYTF.

J is TRBJ2-3 and V is TRBV19; D is perhaps TRBD2 (5 bases). The CDR3 extends over 16 amino acids. Trimming pared 6 bases from V and 1 base from J, leaving 17 bases between. Germline V gene sequence: CDR1 LNHDA, CDR2 SQIVND (reference sequence). Written as DNA, the CDR3 is TGTGCCAGTAGCGTGGGCCGGGGAAAAGGCACAGATACGCAGTATTTT. Its translation: CASSVGRGKGTDTQYF.

V gene TRBV21-1 combines with J gene TRBJ1-1. TRBV21-1 is labeled a pseudogene. This CDR3 region has 12 residues. CDR3 protein: CASSKKEGRAFF. CDR3 in DNA: TGTGCCAGCAGCAAAAAGGAGGGTAGAGCTTTCTTT.

This chain connects TRBV5-4 to TRBJ1-1; D is ambiguous. Trimming removed 3 bases at V and 6 bases at J, with 15 bases between. The length of the CDR3 is 14 residues. Germline V gives CDR1 SGHNT, CDR2 YYREEE (reference sequence). This CDR3 is CASSSGISLPEAFF. CDR3 in DNA: TGTGCCAGCAGCTCAGGTATTTCCCTCCCTGAAGCTTTCTTT.

This clone was detected once. The chain links TRBV2 to TRBJ1-2; no clear D gene. V was shortened by 8 bases and J by 5 bases, with 12 bases between the two germline ends. The CDR3 runs to 12 residues. Germline V CDR1 and CDR2: SNHLY, FYNNEI. In DNA form, the CDR3 reads TGTGCCAGCGGAGTTATCGGGTATGGCTACACCTTC. It encodes CASGVIGYGYTF.

The genes are TRBV24-1 and TRBJ1-2, with D hard to call. From germline, CDR1 is KGHDR and CDR2 SFDVKD. V lost 3 bases to trimming and J lost 13 bases, with 14 bases between them. The CDR3 runs to 12 residues. CDR3 bases: TGTGCCACCAGTGATGGACTGGGAGTAGCCACCTTC. Translated: CATSDGLGVATF.

V is TRBV6-1 and J is TRBJ2-3; tentatively, D is TRBD2 (6 bases). V lost 4 bases and J lost 7, with 24 bases in between. The CDR3 consists of 17 residues. Germline V gene sequence: CDR1 MNHNS, CDR2 SASEGT. The CDR3 spells CASSGVWDSSRRNTQYF. In nucleotides, the CDR3 is TGTGCCAGCAGTGGGGTCTGGGACTCTTCCCGACGGAATACGCAGTATTTT.

J is TRBJ2-1 and V is TRBV6-2 or TRBV6-3; D call uncertain. Trimming removed 2 bases from V and 10 bases from J, with 12 bases in between. This CDR3 region has 13 residues. Germline values: CDR1 MNHEY, CDR2 SVGEGT. CDR3 loop: CASSYMGPREQFF. The CDR3 DNA reads TGTGCCAGCAGTTACATGGGCCCCAGAGAGCAGTTCTTC.

The rearrangement links TRBV5-1 to TRBJ2-1, with a weak D call TRBD2 (7 bases). Trimming pared 7 bases from V and 6 bases from J, leaving 14 bases between. This CDR3 has 13 amino acids. Per germline, CDR1 SGHRS and CDR2 YFSETQ. The CDR3 here is CASGRGALNEQFF. The CDR3 bases are TGCGCCAGCGGACGGGGGGCTCTCAATGAGCAGTTCTTC.

This chain uses TRBV7-2 with TRBJ1-6; unclear D gene. Germline assignment: CDR1 SGHTA and CDR2 FQGNSA. The CDR3 is 16 residues long. V shed 3 bases and J shed 4 bases, with 13 bases lying between them. In DNA form, the CDR3 reads TGTGCCAGCAGCTTCGTCCGAGGGAATTATAATTCACCCCTCCACTTT. It codes for CASSFVRGNYNSPLHF.

This clone was observed a single time. The V and J genes are TRBV7-2 and TRBJ2-1; TRBD2 aligns across 13 bases. Germline V lookup: CDR1 SGHTA, CDR2 FQGNSA. This CDR3 is built from 16 residues. After removal of 4 bases from V and 10 bases from J, the junction contained 10 bases not matched to a gene. CDR3 in amino acids: CASSSLSRLAGGEQFF. Written as DNA, the CDR3 is TGTGCCAGCAGCTCCCTTAGCCGACTAGCGGGGGGAGAGCAGTTCTTC.

The chain employs TRBV7-9 and TRBJ1-2; 9 bases agree with TRBD1. V lost 1 base and J lost 3; bases outside the gene matches: 12. CDR3 length equals 18 residues. CDR1 and CDR2 (germline): SEHNR, FQNEAQ (reference sequence). The chain's CDR3 is CASSLVRDRDPYDYGYTF. The DNA of the CDR3 is TGTGCCAGCAGCTTAGTCCGGGACAGGGACCCTTATGACTATGGCTACACCTTC.

V is TRBV12-3 or TRBV12-4 and J is TRBJ1-1; weak D call: TRBD1 (6 bases). Between the trimmed V and J ends, which lost 3 bases and 5 bases, there was a span of 7 bases. The CDR3 loop spans 12 amino acids. In DNA form, the CDR3 reads TGTGCCAGCAGTTTTAGGGGGACTGAAGCTTTCTTT. Protein product: CASSFRGTEAFF.